This T cell receptor (beta chain) was documented in a study of regulatory T cells in long-lasting Graves disease. Time point defined: newly diagnosed GD, antithyroid drugs for less than 3 months. Construction of the TCR library relied on RNA isolated from PBMCs. This clonotype was counted ten times or more. Antigen unknown. At one of its ends the junction is not consistent with the germline gene, which may arise from a read error. The CDR3 length is 14 residues. CDR1 is SGHRS and CDR2 is YFSETQ in the germline V gene. HTBI primers from iRepertoire and Arm-PCR of CDR3 regions yielded the TCR beta libraries. Using its own MiXCR run on the multiplex PCR reads, TCRdb lists one record per CDR3 protein. The sample consists of hundreds of thousands of distinct CDR3 sequences, 16% of them appearing once. Whole-study findings and limits: Among samples with persistent disease, TRBV28, TRBJ1-2 and TRBJ2-5 were favored.

These data were likewise used in another study, on T cells in Graves' hyperthyroidism and ophthalmopathy. From that second work: RT-PCR in the first round (using the HTBI primer set) targeted the TCR CDR3. Ophthalmopathy and stable hyperthyroidism were told apart by a 13 V-J model.

The chain links TRBV5-1 to TRBJ2-7, with D possibly matching TRBD1 (6 bases). Sequenced material: peripheral blood mononuclear cells (PBMCs), taken at new diagnosis, from a patient treated with antithyroid drugs. This clonotype was obtained from a man aged 40-55 years with Graves disease. The CDR3 protein is CASSLDSWNYEQYF. CDR3 nucleotide sequence: TGCGCCAGCAGTTTGGACAGCTGGAACTACGAGCAGTACTTC.